These 27 T cell receptor beta chains were sequenced from one sample in a study of blood T cell repertoires in COVID-19. Libraries were prepared by immunoSEQ multiplex PCR; TCRdb keeps only in-frame clonotypes and omits some of them. The sample lists nearly 300,000 clones; about nine tenths were seen once. Sequenced: PBMCs or T cells enriched from blood (not recorded which). All receptors come from a woman aged 50 to 60 who had been exposed to COVID-19.

The chain is built from TRBV6-1 and TRBJ2-7; 8 nucleotides match TRBD1. Germline values: CDR1 MNHNS, CDR2 SASEGT. The CDR3 contains 14 residues. Germline trimming cut 2 bases from V and 4 bases from J; bases unmatched to any gene: 4. In nucleotides, the CDR3 is TGTGCCAGCAGTGAAAGGACAGGGTCTTACGAGCAGTACTTC. Protein product: CASSERTGSYEQYF.

V usage is TRBV20-1 and J usage is TRBJ2-1, with TRBD2 as a possible D gene (5 bases). The CDR3 is made up of 12 amino acids. Germline-derived CDR1 and CDR2 are DFQATT and SNEGSKA (reference sequence). Trimming took 3 bases from V and 10 from J, leaving 13 bases between them. The CDR3 region is CSASAGRREQFF. In DNA form, the CDR3 reads TGCAGTGCTAGTGCCGGTAGGAGGGAGCAGTTCTTC.

V usage is TRBV5-1 and J usage is TRBJ2-7; 10 bases fit TRBD2. The CDR3 runs 13 residues. Unmatched junction bases numbered 3, after V lost 4 bases and J lost 5 bases. Germline V gene sequence: CDR1 SGHRS, CDR2 YFSETQ. This chain's CDR3 is CASSATSGHEQYF. In DNA form, the CDR3 reads TGCGCCAGCAGCGCGACTAGCGGGCACGAGCAGTACTTC.

This sequence joins TRBV10-3 and TRBJ2-3, with D possibly matching TRBD1 (7 bases). Deletions cut 0 bases from V and 3 bases from J, with 13 bases between. The CDR3 loop spans 16 amino acids. CDR1 is ENHRY and CDR2 is SYGVKD in the germline V gene. CDR3 amino acids: CAISESAGGSTDTQYF. In DNA form, the CDR3 reads TGTGCCATCAGTGAGTCGGCAGGGGGGTCTACAGATACGCAGTATTTT.

The chain has TRBV24-1 and TRBJ2-1; 7 bases line up with TRBD2. Unmatched junction bases numbered 6, after V lost 5 bases and J lost 3 bases. CDR1 and CDR2 (germline): KGHDR, SFDVKD. There are 15 residues in the CDR3. The CDR3 sequence: CATSGFTGGYNEQFF. CDR3 DNA: TGTGCCACCAGTGGATTTACGGGAGGCTACAATGAGCAGTTCTTC.

The J gene is TRBJ2-1, the V gene TRBV28, with 8 bases lining up with TRBD2. The CDR3 is 14 amino acids. Germline loops: CDR1 MDHEN, CDR2 SYDVKM. Germline trimming cut 8 bases from V and 4 bases from J; bases unmatched to any gene: 7. CDR3 sequence reads: CASHSGGDYNEQFF. In nucleotides, the CDR3 is TGTGCCAGCCACAGCGGGGGAGATTACAATGAGCAGTTCTTC.

The V and J genes are TRBV6-5 and TRBJ1-3, with a tentative D call TRBD1 (6 bases). Germline V gene data show CDR1 as MNHEY and CDR2 as SVGAGI. V lost 7 bases, J lost 1 base, and 14 bases lay in between. The CDR3 is made up of 15 amino acids. The CDR3 DNA reads as TGTGCCAGCACATTTGGGGGACAATCTGGAAACACCATATATTTT. It codes for CASTFGGQSGNTIYF.

This chain connects TRBV27 to TRBJ2-2; perhaps TRBD2 as D (5 bases). Germline loops: CDR1 MNHEY, CDR2 SMNVEV (reference sequence). This CDR3 comprises 16 residues. Trimming cost V 3 bases and J 5 bases, with 16 bases left between them. This CDR3 is CASSLDGVSYTGELFF. CDR3 nucleotides: TGTGCCAGCAGTTTGGACGGGGTGTCTTATACCGGGGAGCTGTTTTTT.

This sequence joins TRBV4-1 and TRBJ1-2, with D maybe TRBD1 (6 bases). V lost 0 bases and J 3 bases, leaving 20 bases between the germline ends. Germline lookup yields CDR1 MGHRA and CDR2 YSYEKL. The CDR3 is 18 residues long. The chain's CDR3 is CASSQDRGDAGADYGYTF. The CDR3 bases are TGCGCCAGCAGCCAAGATAGAGGGGACGCAGGGGCGGACTATGGCTACACCTTC.

The rearrangement joins TRBV28 to TRBJ2-1; 13 nucleotides agree with TRBD2. Germline trimming cut 2 bases from V and 9 bases from J; bases unmatched to any gene: 10. CDR3 size: 17 residues. The germline V gene has CDR1 MDHEN and CDR2 SYDVKM. The CDR3 is CASSLELGGLAGSEQFF. The CDR3 DNA is TGTGCCAGCAGTTTAGAACTCGGGGGACTAGCGGGGAGTGAGCAGTTCTTC.

The rearrangement links TRBV27 to TRBJ1-6, with D unresolved. V was trimmed by 2 bases and J by 14 bases, leaving 10 bases between them. The CDR3 loop spans 12 amino acids. From germline, CDR1 is MNHEY and CDR2 SMNVEV (reference sequence). CDR3 loop: CASSLGRQALHF. The CDR3, as DNA: TGTGCCAGCAGTTTAGGGAGACAAGCCCTCCACTTT.

This clone showed up just once. The gene calls are TRBV12-3 or TRBV12-4 and TRBJ2-6, with D unresolved. CDR3 length equals 13 residues. The V end lost 3 bases, the J end lost 13 bases, and 13 bases lay between the germline ends. In nucleotides, the CDR3 is TGTGCCAGCAGTTTGAGCGCAGAGCAGGTCCTGACTTTC. This codes for CASSLSAEQVLTF.

This clone was observed a single time. The gene calls are TRBV28 and TRBJ2-3, with 7 bases matching TRBD2. CDR1 and CDR2 from the germline V gene are MDHEN and SYDVKM. Trimming took 11 bases from V and 0 from J; bases not matched to a gene: 11. This CDR3 has 15 residues. CDR3 amino acids: CAGGDPRESTDTQYF. CDR3 DNA sequence: TGTGCCGGGGGGGACCCCAGAGAAAGCACAGATACGCAGTATTTT.

The rearrangement links TRBV11-2 to TRBJ2-2; D gene unclear. CDR3 size: 14 residues. The V gene lost 0 bases and the J gene lost 5 bases, with 7 bases spanning the gap. Germline-derived CDR1 and CDR2 are SGHAT and FQNNGV. The CDR3 nucleotides read TGTGCCAGCAGCTTAGAATCCGTAACCGGGGAGCTGTTTTTT. This translates into CASSLESVTGELFF.

This chain uses TRBV27 with TRBJ2-1; a weak D match, TRBD1 (5 bases). The CDR3 runs 17 residues. Germline CDR1 is MNHEY and CDR2 is SMNVEV (reference sequence). The V gene lost 0 bases and the J gene lost 5 bases, with 17 bases spanning the gap. The CDR3 here is CASSLSRWGDRNNEQFF. Written as DNA, the CDR3 is TGTGCCAGCAGTTTATCGAGGTGGGGCGACAGAAACAATGAGCAGTTCTTC.

The DNA for the CDR3 is TGTGCCAGTAGGGGCAGGGGGCAACCCACCGGGGAGCTGTTTTTT. Translating gives CASRGRGQPTGELFF. The V call is TRBV19, the J call TRBJ2-2, with 8 bases that match TRBD1. After removal of 6 bases from V and 4 bases from J, the junction contained 7 bases not matched to a gene. Germline CDR1 is LNHDA and CDR2 is SQIVND (reference sequence). This CDR3 is 15 amino acids long.

V is TRBV28 and J is TRBJ2-3; D gene unclear. Trimming stripped 6 bases from V and 6 bases from J, with 10 bases between. The CDR3 contains 12 residues. Germline lookup yields CDR1 MDHEN and CDR2 SYDVKM. CDR3 loop: CASSVSMDTQYF. CDR3 nucleotides: TGTGCCAGCAGCGTATCTATGGATACGCAGTATTTT.

This chain links TRBV10-3 with TRBJ1-6; 7 nucleotides line up with TRBD1. Germline lookup yields CDR1 ENHRY and CDR2 SYGVKD. J lost 8 bases, V lost 4 bases, and 5 bases had no gene match. The CDR3 runs to 14 residues. The CDR3 region is CAISGQGEHSPLHF. As DNA, the CDR3 is TGTGCCATCAGTGGACAGGGAGAGCATTCACCCCTCCACTTT.

The chain joins TRBV5-1 to TRBJ2-3; 13 bases match TRBD2. This CDR3 has 16 residues. Germline values: CDR1 SGHRS, CDR2 YFSETQ. The V gene end was trimmed by 4 bases and the J gene end by 4 bases; junction bases not matched to a gene: 6. CDR3 sequence reads: CASSQLAGGPADTQYF. CDR3 nucleotides: TGCGCCAGCAGCCAACTAGCGGGGGGGCCGGCAGATACGCAGTATTTT.

The chain couples TRBV28 to TRBJ2-7; D might be TRBD1 (5 bases). The CDR3 consists of 16 residues. Germline V gene data show CDR1 as MDHEN and CDR2 as SYDVKM. The germline V and J ends were trimmed by 7 bases and 3 bases, with 22 bases remaining between them. The CDR3 here is CASNKGRGFPYYEQYF. The CDR3 DNA is TGTGCCAGCAACAAAGGTAGGGGATTTCCATACTACGAGCAGTACTTC. The entire variable domain, with the rest obtained from reference TRBV28 and TRBJ2-7, is as follows: DVKVTQSSRYLVKRTGEKVFLECVQDMDHENMFWYRQDPGLGLRLIYFSYDVKMKEKGDIPEGYSVSREKKERFSLILESASTNQTSMYLCASNKGRGFPYYEQYFGPGTRLTVT.

The chain is built from TRBV19 and TRBJ2-4; a weak D match, TRBD1 (6 bases). From germline, CDR1 is LNHDA and CDR2 SQIVND (reference sequence). CDR3 size: 14 residues. The V end lost 9 bases, the J end lost 0 bases, and 12 bases lay between the germline ends. CDR3 sequence (DNA): TGTGCCAGCAAGGACAGCATAGCCAAAAACATTCAGTACTTC. Translating gives CASKDSIAKNIQYF.

The chain couples TRBV5-4 to TRBJ1-2, with 8 positions matching TRBD1. The CDR3 extends over 16 amino acids. Germline CDR1 and CDR2: SGHNT and YYREEE (reference sequence). With V trimmed by 2 bases and J by 0 bases, 6 bases remained unmatched. CDR3 sequence: CASSFRTGWANYGYTF. Written as DNA, the CDR3 is TGTGCCAGCAGCTTTAGGACAGGGTGGGCTAACTATGGCTACACCTTC.

The chain joins TRBV27 to TRBJ1-5; 8 bases are shared with TRBD1. From germline, CDR1 is MNHEY and CDR2 SMNVEV (reference sequence). The CDR3 has 13 amino acids. V shed 5 bases and J 4 bases; nucleotides not matched to a gene: 1. CDR3 nucleotide sequence: TGTGCCAGCAGTCGACAGGGGAATCAGCCCCAGCATTTT. Translating gives CASSRQGNQPQHF.

The chain uses TRBV3-1 (or the pseudogene TRBV3-2) and TRBJ2-3; D gene uncertain. The V end was cut by 1 base, the J end by 4 bases, with 9 bases between. Germline loops: CDR1 LGHDT, CDR2 YNNKEL (reference sequence). This CDR3 comprises 14 residues. The CDR3 region has the DNA TGTGCCAGCAGCCAAGCGTCCCTCCCAGATACGCAGTATTTT. It yields the protein CASSQASLPDTQYF.

The V and J genes are TRBV6-5 and TRBJ1-2; the D is unclear. V was clipped by 8 bases and J by 4 bases, with 11 bases between them. CDR3 length equals 12 residues. Germline assignment: CDR1 MNHEY and CDR2 SVGAGI. The CDR3 loop is CASLSDTYGYTF. The CDR3 DNA sequence: TGTGCCAGCCTCTCCGACACCTATGGCTACACCTTC.

CDR3 sequence reads: CASSEGRQFF. The CDR3 DNA reads TGTGCCAGCAGTGAGGGGCGGCAGTTCTTC. The chain uses TRBV6-1 and TRBJ2-1; D possibly corresponds to TRBD1 (5 bases). CDR1 MNHNS and CDR2 SASEGT come from the germline V gene. The V gene lost 3 bases and the J gene lost 12 bases, with 6 bases spanning the gap. The CDR3 covers 10 residues.

The chain combines TRBV19 with TRBJ1-6, with 9 positions matching TRBD1. CDR3 length: 15 residues. After removal of 7 bases from V and 3 bases from J, the junction contained 4 bases not matched to a gene. Germline lookup yields CDR1 LNHDA and CDR2 SQIVND (reference sequence). The CDR3 DNA reads TGTGCCAGTAAGCGGGACAGGGACTATAATTCACCCCTCCACTTT. Amino acids: CASKRDRDYNSPLHF. Drawing the rest from reference TRBV19 and TRBJ1-6, the complete variable domain is DGGITQSPKYLFRKEGQNVTLSCEQNLNHDAMYWYRQDPGQGLRLIYYSQIVNDFQKGDIAEGYSVSREKKESFPLTVTSAQKNPTAFYLCASKRDRDYNSPLHFGNGTRLTVT.